Presented here are 16 T cell receptor beta chains from one specimen sequenced in a study of identical twins listed by TCRdb under 2016. The library was produced with 5' RACE. TCRdb names Illumina HiSeq 2000 as the instrument used. TCRdb itself trimmed the public reads at Q25 with fastp, ran MiXCR and retained productive beta chains. Merged by CDR3 protein, the rows form single entries marked with the most common genes and DNA. The sample profile shows 1.5 million to 2 million distinct CDR3 sequences; less than 40% of them were found once. Less than 0.35% of the sample is in the top ten clones. Sample: cord blood. These receptors were collected from a newborn girl in good health.

The table lists this clonotype with a few counts. J is TRBJ1-5 and V is TRBV28; D is uncertain. V was cut by 3 bases and J by 3 bases, with 12 bases left in between. In germline, CDR1 is MDHEN, CDR2 SYDVKM. This CDR3 contains 15 residues. The CDR3 nucleotides read TGTGCCAGCAGTTTTTGGAGACACGACAATCAGCCCCAGCATTTT. Translating it yields CASSFWRHDNQPQHF.

This clonotype was observed a few times. J is TRBJ1-1 and V is TRBV20-1; D ambiguous. The germline V and J ends were trimmed by 0 bases and 5 bases, with 4 bases remaining between them. CDR1 and CDR2 (germline): DFQATT, SNEGSKA (reference sequence). The length of the CDR3 is 11 residues. The CDR3 nucleotides read TGCAGTGCTAGAGATTGGACTGAAGCTTTCTTT. Its translation: CSARDWTEAFF.

The gene calls are TRBV12-3 or TRBV12-4 and TRBJ1-4, with 8 bases lining up with TRBD1. The CDR3 contains 15 residues. The ends lost 7 bases at V and 8 bases at J; junction bases unmatched: 12. The CDR3 region is CASTLRTGRREKLFF. Written as DNA, the CDR3 is TGTGCCAGCACCTTAAGGACAGGGAGGCGGGAAAAACTGTTTTTT.

Only a few counts were recorded for this clonotype. The chain links TRBV7-9 to TRBJ1-5; the D gene is possibly TRBD1 (5 bases). The CDR3 has 16 residues. The germline V and J ends were trimmed by 5 bases and 0 bases, with 14 bases remaining between them. Germline V gene data show CDR1 as SEHNR and CDR2 as FQNEAQ (reference sequence). CDR3 DNA sequence: TGTGCCAGCAGCGCTGCCGGGGACCTTAGCAATCAGCCCCAGCATTTT. This gives the protein CASSAAGDLSNQPQHF.

This clonotype was picked up many times. The chain links TRBV28 to TRBJ2-3; 7 bases match TRBD2. The CDR3 extends over 15 amino acids. CDR1 is MDHEN and CDR2 is SYDVKM in the germline V gene. V dropped 3 bases and J dropped 0; count of bases not matched to a gene: 3. CDR3 sequence (DNA): TGTGCCAGCAGTTTGACTAGCCCTAGCACAGATACGCAGTATTTT. It encodes CASSLTSPSTDTQYF.

This clonotype has more than one count but fewer than ten. This chain connects TRBV10-3 to TRBJ1-1, with 8 bases aligning to TRBD1. Germline CDR1 and CDR2: ENHRY and SYGVKD. V shed 4 bases, J shed 6 bases, and the junction held 4 bases outside the gene matches. The CDR3 is 13 amino acids. The chain's CDR3 is CAISGQGAPEAFF. The CDR3, as DNA: TGTGCCATCAGTGGGCAGGGGGCGCCTGAAGCTTTCTTT.

The chain employs TRBV7-2 and TRBJ2-1, with TRBD2 matching 8 bases. The CDR3 runs 18 residues. CDR1 and CDR2 from the germline V gene are SGHTA and FQGNSA. Losses at the gene ends were 5 bases for V and 0 bases for J; bases not matched to a gene: 12. The CDR3, as DNA: TGTGCCAGCAGCCCGAGGGGAGCGGGGGTCCACTCCTACAATGAGCAGTTCTTC. It codes for CASSPRGAGVHSYNEQFF. The complete variable domain, with remaining parts taken from reference TRBV7-2 and TRBJ2-1, reads GAGVSQSPSNKVTEKGKDVELRCDPISGHTALYWYRQSLGQGLEFLIYFQGNSAPDKSGLPSDRFSAERTGGSVSTLTIQRTQQEDSAVYLCASSPRGAGVHSYNEQFFGPGTRLTVL.

V gene TRBV30 combines with J gene TRBJ1-4; perhaps TRBD1 as D (6 bases). The germline V gene has CDR1 GTSNPN and CDR2 SVGIG (reference sequence). The CDR3 is 14 amino acids. V lost 3 bases to trimming and J lost 8 bases, with 16 bases between them. The CDR3: CAWSGNRAGEKLFF. DNA for the CDR3: TGTGCCTGGAGCGGGAACAGGGCAGGCGAAAAACTGTTTTTT. The entire variable domain, with the rest obtained from reference TRBV30 and TRBJ1-4, is as follows: SQTIHQWPATLVQPVGSPLSLECTVEGTSNPNLYWYRQAAGRGLQLLFYSVGIGQISSEVPQNLSASRPQDRQFILSSKKLLLSDSGFYLCAWSGNRAGEKLFFGSGTQLSVL.

The V and J genes are TRBV20-1 and TRBJ2-3, with 7 bases lining up with TRBD2. There are 15 residues in the CDR3. Germline V gene sequence: CDR1 DFQATT, CDR2 SNEGSKA (reference sequence). This chain's CDR3 is CSCERRERGEDTQYF. The DNA for the CDR3 is TGCAGCTGTGAGAGGCGGGAGAGAGGCGAAGATACGCAGTATTTT.

The genes are TRBV5-1 and TRBJ2-1; perhaps TRBD2 as D (5 bases). The V gene lost 4 bases and the J gene lost 12 bases, with 11 bases spanning the gap. In germline, CDR1 is SGHRS, CDR2 YFSETQ. This CDR3 comprises 11 residues. The CDR3 is CASSTIRGQFF. The CDR3 coding sequence is TGCGCCAGCAGCACTATCCGGGGGCAGTTCTTC.

The chain joins TRBV12-3 or TRBV12-4 to TRBJ1-2, with D possibly being TRBD1 (6 bases). The CDR3 extends over 16 amino acids. Trimming took off 4 bases at V and 0 bases at J, with 15 bases between the two ends. CDR3 nucleotides: TGTGCCAGCAGTTACAGGGACTTCGCGGCTAACTATGGCTACACCTTC. It translates to CASSYRDFAANYGYTF.

The chain is built from TRBV5-1 and TRBJ2-1, with 12 nucleotides matching TRBD2. V shed 4 bases and J 8 bases; nucleotides not matched to a gene: 16. CDR1 is SGHRS and CDR2 is YFSETQ in the germline V gene. The length of the CDR3 is 18 residues. The CDR3 loop is CASSQRPRLAGGSDEQFF. The CDR3 nucleotides read TGCGCCAGCAGCCAACGACCCAGGCTAGCGGGGGGGTCGGATGAGCAGTTCTTC.

The table lists this clonotype with a few counts. The gene calls are TRBV29-1 and TRBJ1-1; maybe TRBD1 (6 bases). Per germline, CDR1 SQVTM and CDR2 ANQGSEA. The V end was cut by 6 bases, the J end by 4 bases, with 9 bases between. CDR3 size: 11 residues. In DNA form, the CDR3 reads TGCAGCGTGGGACATAGCACTGAAGCTTTCTTT. Translated: CSVGHSTEAFF.

The sample holds a few counts of this clonotype. The chain joins TRBV6-5 to TRBJ2-1, with 7 bases that match TRBD2. The V gene end was trimmed by 2 bases and the J gene end by 2 bases; junction bases not matched to a gene: 6. The CDR3 length is 16 residues. CDR1 and CDR2 from the germline V gene are MNHEY and SVGAGI. CDR3: CASSYTTSVPYNEQFF. As DNA, the CDR3 is TGTGCCAGCAGTTACACCACTAGCGTACCCTACAATGAGCAGTTCTTC.

This clonotype was seen more than once but under ten times. This sequence joins TRBV6-2 or TRBV6-3 and TRBJ2-1; D might be TRBD2 (6 bases). The germline V gene encodes CDR1 MNHEY and CDR2 SVGEGT. Trimming shortened V by 1 base and J by 4 bases, and 14 bases separated the two germline ends. This CDR3 has 16 amino acids. CDR3 DNA: TGTGCCAGCAGTTACTGGACTAAAGAGCGTTACAATGAGCAGTTCTTC. This encodes CASSYWTKERYNEQFF.

This clonotype has a handful of counts. V usage is TRBV27 and J usage is TRBJ2-1; TRBD2 matches 13 bases. Germline assignment: CDR1 MNHEY and CDR2 SMNVEV (reference sequence). V dropped 4 bases and J dropped 7; count of bases not matched to a gene: 7. This CDR3 has 16 residues. The CDR3 region has the DNA TGTGCCAGCAGTTCCCCGACTAGCGGGAGGTTGAATGAGCAGTTCTTC. It yields the protein CASSSPTSGRLNEQFF.